The 5 T cell receptor beta chains given below trace back to one sample, sequenced in a study of somatic mutations in T cells in chronic GVHD. Sequencing was performed with immunoSEQ multiplex PCR; in TCRdb, only in-frame clones are kept and a portion is missing. The sample includes 11,000 to 15,000 clones, roughly three quarters of them seen just once. Material: Vbeta20-negative CD4+ T cells from blood. These receptors all come from a male patient aged 45-59 years with chronic graft-versus-host disease. Some T cells may have come from the graft donor.

The chain carries TRBV7-9 and TRBJ1-2; D gene unclear. The CDR3 length is 12 residues. Trimming shortened V by 4 bases and J by 8 bases, and 11 bases separated the two germline ends. In germline, CDR1 is SEHNR, CDR2 FQNEAQ (reference sequence). CDR3 sequence reads: CASSSAVQGYTF. The CDR3 bases are TGTGCCAGCAGCTCCGCAGTTCAGGGCTACACCTTC.

This chain connects TRBV19 to TRBJ1-5; the D gene is possibly TRBD1 (6 bases). This CDR3 spans 16 amino acids. Trimming removed 5 bases at V and 5 bases at J, with 19 bases between. Germline V gene sequence: CDR1 LNHDA, CDR2 SQIVND (reference sequence). As DNA, the CDR3 is TGTGCCAGTAGTCCAGGCGGGGGGCCACTGGATCAGCCCCAGCATTTT. This codes for CASSPGGGPLDQPQHF.

The chain is built from TRBV7-7 and TRBJ2-1; 13 bases agree with TRBD2. The CDR3 runs to 16 residues. Germline CDR1 SSHAT, CDR2 FNYEAQ (reference sequence). Unmatched junction bases numbered 5, after V lost 4 bases and J lost 5 bases. In nucleotides, the CDR3 is TGTGCCAGCAGCTCGGGGGGACTAGCGGGGCACAATGAGCAGTTCTTC. Its translation: CASSSGGLAGHNEQFF.

The chain recombines TRBV6-5 with TRBJ2-3, with no clear D. V shed 0 bases and J shed 2 bases, with 3 bases lying between them. Germline-derived CDR1 and CDR2 are MNHEY and SVGAGI. CDR3 length equals 13 residues. The CDR3 DNA is TGTGCCAGCAGTTACTCGTACACAGATACGCAGTATTTT. Encoded protein: CASSYSYTDTQYF.

This clone was counted a single time. The chain couples TRBV6-5 to TRBJ1-1; D is unclear. From germline, CDR1 is MNHEY and CDR2 SVGAGI. The CDR3 is 12 amino acids. V lost 8 bases, J lost 3 bases, and 10 bases lay in between. The CDR3: CASSWEYTEAFF. The CDR3 bases are TGTGCCAGCTCGTGGGAGTACACTGAAGCTTTCTTT.